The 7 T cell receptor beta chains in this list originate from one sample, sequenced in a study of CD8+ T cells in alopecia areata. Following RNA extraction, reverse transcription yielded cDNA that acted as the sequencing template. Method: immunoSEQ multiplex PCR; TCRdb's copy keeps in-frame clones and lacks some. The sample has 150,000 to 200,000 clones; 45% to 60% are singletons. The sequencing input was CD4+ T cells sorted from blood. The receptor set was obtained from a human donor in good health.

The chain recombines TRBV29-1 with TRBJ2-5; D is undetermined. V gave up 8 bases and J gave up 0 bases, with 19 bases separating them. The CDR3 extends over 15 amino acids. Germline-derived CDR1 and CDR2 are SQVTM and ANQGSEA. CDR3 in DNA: TGCAGCCACCTCGGTACGGAATGGTACCAAGAGACCCAGTACTTC. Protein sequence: CSHLGTEWYQETQYF.

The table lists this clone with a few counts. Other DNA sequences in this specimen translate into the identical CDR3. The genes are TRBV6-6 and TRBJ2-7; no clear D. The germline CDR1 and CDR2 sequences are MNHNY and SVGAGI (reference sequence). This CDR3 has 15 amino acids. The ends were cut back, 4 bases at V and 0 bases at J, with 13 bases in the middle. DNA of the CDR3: TGTGCCAGCAGTTCCCCCACCCTTAGCTCCTACGAGCAGTACTTC. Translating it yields CASSSPTLSSYEQYF.

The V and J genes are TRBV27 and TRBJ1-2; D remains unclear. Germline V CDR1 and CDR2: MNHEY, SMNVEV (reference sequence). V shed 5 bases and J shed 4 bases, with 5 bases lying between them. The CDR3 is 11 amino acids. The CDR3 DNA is TGTGCCAGCAGTAAAGGCTATGGCTACACCTTC. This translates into CASSKGYGYTF.

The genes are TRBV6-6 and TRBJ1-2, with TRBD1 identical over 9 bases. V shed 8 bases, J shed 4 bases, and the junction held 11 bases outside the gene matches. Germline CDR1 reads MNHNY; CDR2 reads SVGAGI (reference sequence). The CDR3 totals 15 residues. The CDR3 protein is CASSQPATGGYGYTF. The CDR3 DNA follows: TGTGCCAGCTCCCAACCCGCGACAGGGGGCTATGGCTACACCTTC.

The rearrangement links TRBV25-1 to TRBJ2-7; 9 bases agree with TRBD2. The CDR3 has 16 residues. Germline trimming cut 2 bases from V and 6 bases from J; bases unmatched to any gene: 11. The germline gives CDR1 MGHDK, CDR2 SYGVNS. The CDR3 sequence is CASSEPLREGPVEQYF. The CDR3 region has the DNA TGTGCCAGCAGTGAACCTCTGCGGGAGGGCCCTGTCGAGCAGTACTTC.

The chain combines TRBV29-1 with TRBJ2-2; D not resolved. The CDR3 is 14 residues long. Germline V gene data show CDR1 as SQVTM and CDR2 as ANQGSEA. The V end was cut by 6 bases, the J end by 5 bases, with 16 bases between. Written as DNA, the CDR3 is TGCAGCGTAACCAAAACCCTGGGAACCGGGGAGCTGTTTTTT. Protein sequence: CSVTKTLGTGELFF.

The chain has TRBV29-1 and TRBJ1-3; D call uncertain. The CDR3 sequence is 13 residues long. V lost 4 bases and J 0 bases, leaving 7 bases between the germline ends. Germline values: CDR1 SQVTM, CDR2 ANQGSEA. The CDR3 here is CSVVADSGNTIYF. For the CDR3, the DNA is TGCAGCGTTGTCGCCGACTCTGGAAACACCATATATTTT.